The rows below give T cell receptor beta chains drawn from one sample of a study of beta chain features in type 1 diabetes. Clones were sequenced by immunoSEQ multiplex PCR, and TCRdb holds only the in-frame ones, with some missing. The sample lists about 150,000 clones, 8.5% to 14% occurring once. Material for sequencing was central memory CD4+ T cells from blood. These receptors were taken from a young man in good health. Each CDR3 is given with its conserved first and last residue. D genes are given only for firm matches. Clone size is given for some rows only: seen once, a few or many times, or a class if the clone is expanded.

. TRBJ2-1 TRBV29-1 few TGCAGCACCTCATACAATGAGCAGTTCTTC CSTSYNEQFF
. TRBJ2-7 TRBV28 . TGTGCCAGCCACCCCGGGGCGGGTAGTAACGAGCAGTACTTC CASHPGAGSNEQYF
. TRBJ2-7 TRBV28 few TGTGCCAGCATTCGGACGACGGGCTACGAGCAGTACTTC CASIRTTGYEQYF
. TRBJ1-2 TRBV7-9 few TGTGCCAGCAGCTTATCCTCCCAAGCCTCCTATGGCTACACCTTC CASSLSSQASYGYTF
. TRBJ1-1 TRBV9 few TGTGCCAGCAGCCCGGGACCCCAAAGCGGCACTGAAGCTTTCTTT CASSPGPQSGTEAFF
. TRBJ2-1 TRBV6-6 . TGTGCCAGCAGCGGCGTGGGGTCTGCCTACAATGAGCAGTTCTTC CASSGVGSAYNEQFF
. TRBJ2-7 TRBV10-3 few TGTGCCATCAGTGTTTGGACACACTACGAGCAGTACTTC CAISVWTHYEQYF
. TRBJ1-1 TRBV30 . TGTGCCTGGACTTCAGACAGAGACACTGAAGCTTTCTTT CAWTSDRDTEAFF
. TRBJ2-7 TRBV30 . TGTGCCTGGAGTCTAACCGGGGGCCACGAGCAGTACTTC CAWSLTGGHEQYF
TRBD1 TRBJ1-4 TRBV9 . TGTGCCAGCAGGTCTGACAGGGTTAAACTGTTTTTT CASRSDRVKLFF
. TRBJ1-1 TRBV14 few TGTGCCAGCAGCCAAGTGGGGGGAAAGCGGAACACTGAAGCTTTCTTT CASSQVGGKRNTEAFF
. TRBJ1-2 TRBV19 . TGTGCCACCTCCGCCGGGGCTAATTCACTGCACGGCTACACCTTC CATSAGANSLHGYTF
TRBD2 TRBJ2-4 TRBV7-9 many TGTGCCAGCAGCCTGAGCGGGACAAACATTCAGTACTTC CASSLSGTNIQYF
. TRBJ2-7 TRBV20-1 few TGCAGTGCCGGAGAGGCCCTAGGGCAGTACTTC CSAGEALGQYF
. TRBJ2-3 TRBV4-1 few TGCGCCAGCAGCCGTCGACGGGCCTCAGATACGCAGTATTTT CASSRRRASDTQYF
. TRBJ2-3 TRBV27 . TGTGCCACTTCTACTTGGGAGGCCCGCTACTACACAGATACGCAGTATTTT CATSTWEARYYTDTQYF
. TRBJ2-1 TRBV6-6 few TGTGCCAGCAGCAGGGACGTAGTACCTTACAATGAGCAGTTCTTC CASSRDVVPYNEQFF
. TRBJ1-3 TRBV7-2 . TGTGCCAGCAGCTCGGCCAGGGCCCGGCGAGACACCATATATTTT CASSSARARRDTIYF
. TRBJ1-1 TRBV2 . TGTGCCAGCAGTGAGACTACTGAAGCTTTCTTT CASSETTEAFF
. TRBJ2-5 TRBV7-3 . TGTGCCAGCAGGCCGGAAGAGACCCAGTACTTC CASRPEETQYF
. TRBJ2-3 TRBV5-8 many TGTGCCAGCAGCCACAGGGAAAGGAGCACAGATACGCAGTATTTT CASSHRERSTDTQYF
. TRBJ1-5 TRBV30 . TGTGCCTGGAGTCTAGGGGGGCAGCCCCAGCATTTT CAWSLGGQPQHF
TRBD1 TRBJ1-5 TRBV6-5 . TGTGCCAGCAGTCTAACAGGGGAGGGTGATCAGCCCCAGCATTTT CASSLTGEGDQPQHF
. TRBJ2-7 TRBV7-2 few TGTGCCAGCAGCCCCTTTAAGAAGGAAGGCGAGCAGTACTTC CASSPFKKEGEQYF
TRBD2 TRBJ2-3 TRBV7-3 . TGTGCCAGCAGCTTAAAAGCGGGGTTTAGCACAGATACGCAGTATTTT CASSLKAGFSTDTQYF
. TRBJ2-5 TRBV6-1 . TGTGCCACTCCGGGAGAAGAGACCCAGTACTTC CATPGEETQYF
. TRBJ2-4 TRBV5-1 . TGCGCCAGCAGCTTGGAGACTGCCGGTGACATTCAGTACTTC CASSLETAGDIQYF
TRBD2 TRBJ2-3 TRBV7-2 . TGTGCCAGCAGCTTATTATCAAGAGCGGGAGGAGCAGATACGCAGTATTTT CASSLLSRAGGADTQYF
TRBD2 TRBJ2-7 TRBV7-2 few TGTGCCAGCAGCTTTGGAGCGGGGGGTCGTTCCTACGAGCAGTACTTC CASSFGAGGRSYEQYF
TRBD1 TRBJ1-2 TRBV5-4 few TGTGCCAGCAGCGAAGACAGGGGCTACTACTATGGCTACACCTTC CASSEDRGYYYGYTF
. TRBJ2-5 TRBV5-6 few TGTGCCAGCAGCTTGGGCGGGCTACAAGAGACCCAGTACTTC CASSLGGLQETQYF
. TRBJ1-1 TRBV5-1 . TGCGCCAGCAGCTTGAGCGGGACGGGGAACACTGAAGCTTTCTTT CASSLSGTGNTEAFF
. TRBJ1-2 TRBV10-3 few TGTGCCATCGGGAGAGCGACCTATGGCTACACCTTC CAIGRATYGYTF
. TRBJ2-6 TRBV11-1 . TGTGCCAGCAGCCTCGACAGCAAGGGGGTCCTGACTTTC CASSLDSKGVLTF
TRBD1 TRBJ2-1 TRBV11-2 . TGTGCCAGCAGCTTGGACGCCCGGACAGGGACTTACAATGAGCAGTTCTTC CASSLDARTGTYNEQFF
. TRBJ2-1 TRBV19 . TGTGCCAGTAGGCAGACAATTATCTCCTACAATGAGCAGTTCTTC CASRQTIISYNEQFF
. TRBJ2-2 TRBV11-2 . TGTGCCAGCAGCTTAGATATGAACACCGGGGAGCTGTTTTTT CASSLDMNTGELFF
. TRBJ2-7 TRBV7-6 few TGTGCCAGCAGCGACGACGCGCGGTCGAGCCAATACGAGCAGTACTTC CASSDDARSSQYEQYF
. TRBJ1-5 TRBV6-6 . TGTGCCAGCAGTCGGGCCAGTCAGCCCCAGCATTTT CASSRASQPQHF
. TRBJ2-3 TRBV28 . TGTGCCAGCAGTTTGCCCCCTAGCGGCACAGATACGCAGTATTTT CASSLPPSGTDTQYF
. TRBJ2-3 TRBV7-3 . TGTGCCAGCAGAGCCGGGACCAGCAGCGCAGATACGCAGTATTTT CASRAGTSSADTQYF
TRBD2 TRBJ2-1 TRBV18 . TGTGCCAGCTCATCGGGACTAGCGGATGAGCAGTTCTTC CASSSGLADEQFF
TRBD1 TRBJ1-5 TRBV28 few TGTGCCAGCAGACGACAGGGCGCCCTAAGCAATCAGCCCCAGCATTTT CASRRQGALSNQPQHF
. TRBJ2-3 TRBV6-5 few TGTGCCAGCAGGTCTGGGGCGATCGGCACAGATACGCAGTATTTT CASRSGAIGTDTQYF
. TRBJ2-7 TRBV7-2 . TGTGCCAGCAGCCCTCGCTTGCAAGTCGAGCAGTACTTC CASSPRLQVEQYF
. TRBJ2-5 TRBV15 few TGTGCCACCAGCACCTTACAGGCCCGGGAGACCCAGTACTTC CATSTLQARETQYF
. TRBJ2-5 TRBV5-4 . TGTGCCAGCAGCTTGTTCCGCAGGGCCCAAGAGACCCAGTACTTC CASSLFRRAQETQYF